The 30 T cell receptor beta chains below were found in one sample sequenced in a study of T-cell memory formation after mild COVID-19 (dated by TCRdb to the early 2020s). The method was 5' RACE. The sequencer was an Illumina NovaSeq 6000. The raw public reads went through TCRdb reprocessing: fastp at Q25, MiXCR clone calling, in-frame beta chains kept. Identical CDR3 proteins give one entry, which carries the most common genes and DNA. The sample table shows fewer than 350,000 distinct CDR3 sequences, and approximately 15% are seen once. In total, the top ten clones hold more than 20% of the sample. Specimen: PBMCs or a T cell subset sorted from them (not recorded which). The receptor set was obtained from a young man who had mild COVID-19 (a few samples of this study predate the infection). The sample titles of this study are shuffled in the database, so cell type and time point are left out; the donor was told from shared clones.

This clonotype was observed a few times. The genes are TRBV5-6 and TRBJ1-2; 9 bases align to TRBD1. The V gene end was trimmed by 5 bases and the J gene end by 4 bases; junction bases not matched to a gene: 6. CDR3 length: 14 amino acids. Germline V CDR1 and CDR2: SGHDT, YYEEEE. The CDR3 protein is CASSPTGGTYGYTF. The CDR3 DNA reads as TGTGCCAGCAGTCCAACAGGGGGCACCTATGGCTACACCTTC. Drawing the rest from reference TRBV5-6 and TRBJ1-2, the complete variable domain is DAGVTQSPTHLIKTRGQQVTLRCSPKSGHDTVSWYQQALGQGPQFIFQYYEEEERQRGNFPDRFSGHQFPNYSSELNVNALLLGDSALYLCASSPTGGTYGYTFGSGTRLTVV.

The chain has TRBV28 and TRBJ2-5; TRBD2 agrees at 8 bases. V dropped 3 bases and J dropped 5; count of bases not matched to a gene: 5. CDR1 and CDR2 (germline): MDHEN, SYDVKM. This CDR3 is 14 amino acids long. CDR3 loop: CASSFPGGGETQYF. CDR3 sequence (DNA): TGTGCCAGCAGTTTCCCCGGGGGGGGCGAGACCCAGTACTTC.

The V gene is TRBV29-1, the J gene TRBJ2-1; no firm D call. Per the germline V gene, CDR1 is SQVTM and CDR2 is ANQGSEA. V gave up 6 bases and J gave up 0 bases, with 12 bases separating them. The CDR3 extends over 14 amino acids. DNA for the CDR3: TGCAGCGTCGTAGACGGAAGCTCCTACAATGAGCAGTTCTTC. As protein: CSVVDGSSYNEQFF.

The V and J genes are TRBV5-1 and TRBJ1-2, with D unresolved. The CDR3 has 13 residues. V was shortened by 1 base and J by 8 bases, with 12 bases between the two germline ends. Germline CDR1 is SGHRS and CDR2 is YFSETQ. CDR3: CASSLPPGRGYTF. The CDR3 bases are TGCGCCAGCAGCTTGCCACCGGGTCGGGGCTACACCTTC.

The V call is TRBV7-9, the J call TRBJ2-7, with D possibly being TRBD1 (5 bases). This CDR3 comprises 14 residues. V shed 2 bases and J shed 3 bases, with 11 bases lying between them. The germline CDR1 and CDR2 sequences are SEHNR and FQNEAQ (reference sequence). The DNA for the CDR3 is TGTGCCAGCAGCTTAAACCAGGGATACTACGAGCAGTACTTC. Its protein product is CASSLNQGYYEQYF.

This chain joins TRBV5-4 and TRBJ2-3; 9 bases are shared with TRBD2. Germline-derived CDR1 and CDR2 are SGHNT and YYREEE (reference sequence). The CDR3 consists of 14 residues. The V segment lost 4 bases and the J segment 7 bases; nucleotides outside the gene matches: 7. The CDR3 bases are TGTGCCAGCAGCCCCGCGGGGGGGCTGAATACGCAGTATTTT. Amino acid sequence: CASSPAGGLNTQYF.

This clonotype turned up a few times. This chain connects TRBV7-9 to TRBJ2-1; tentative D call: TRBD1 (6 bases). V lost 5 bases, J lost 15 bases, and 26 bases lay in between. Per the germline V gene, CDR1 is SEHNR and CDR2 is FQNEAQ (reference sequence). The CDR3 sequence is 15 residues long. DNA for the CDR3: TGTGCCAGCAGCCCGACGTTACAGGGAGACCTCCCCTGGTTCTTC. Translation: CASSPTLQGDLPWFF.

There are many counts of this clonotype. The chain has TRBV6-2 or TRBV6-3 and TRBJ2-1; 8 bases match TRBD2. In germline, CDR1 is MNHEY, CDR2 SVGEGT. The CDR3 consists of 15 residues. Trimming cost V 5 bases and J 4 bases; bases outside gene matches: 7. The CDR3 nucleotides are TGTGCCAGCAGTGAGGCGGGGGGAGATTACAATGAGCAGTTCTTC. This translates into CASSEAGGDYNEQFF.

The sample holds a few counts of this clonotype. The J gene is TRBJ2-7, the V gene TRBV5-1; a possible D gene is TRBD1 (5 bases). This CDR3 is 15 amino acids long. The germline CDR1 and CDR2 sequences are SGHRS and YFSETQ. V was pared by 2 bases and J by 2 bases, with 14 bases between. The CDR3 sequence is CASSFGDSPTYEQYV. CDR3 sequence (DNA): TGCGCCAGCAGCTTTGGCGACAGCCCTACCTACGAGCAGTACGTC.

The rearrangement uses TRBV4-1 and TRBJ1-2; D not resolved. Germline CDR1 MGHRA, CDR2 YSYEKL. CDR3 length equals 14 residues. V gave up 1 base and J gave up 6 bases, with 12 bases separating them. The CDR3 DNA follows: TGCGCCAGCAGCCAAGTTATAGCAGTAGATGGCTACACCTTC. It is translated as CASSQVIAVDGYTF.

This clonotype was recorded a few times. This chain uses TRBV27 with TRBJ1-5; possibly TRBD1 for D (6 bases). CDR1 and CDR2 from the germline V gene are MNHEY and SMNVEV (reference sequence). This CDR3 contains 15 residues. V lost 1 base to trimming and J lost 6 bases, with 13 bases between them. The CDR3 DNA reads TGTGCCAGCAGTTTATTACAGGGAGGGAGTCAGCCCCAGCATTTT. It specifies CASSLLQGGSQPQHF.

In its sample, this clonotype was seen once. The V gene is TRBV4-3, the J gene TRBJ1-4; 8 nucleotides agree with TRBD1. Per germline, CDR1 LGHNA and CDR2 YSLEER. J lost 8 bases, V lost 5 bases, and 10 bases had no gene match. This CDR3 contains 15 residues. The CDR3 protein is CASSTKQGVEEKLFF. CDR3 DNA: TGCGCCAGCAGCACTAAACAGGGGGTAGAAGAAAAACTGTTTTTT.

The V and J genes are TRBV6-5 and TRBJ2-5, with 8 bases matching TRBD2. In germline, CDR1 is MNHEY, CDR2 SVGAGI. V shed 5 bases and J 3 bases; nucleotides not matched to a gene: 5. The CDR3 runs to 14 residues. Here the CDR3 reads CASSLSGGKETQYF. The CDR3 region has the DNA TGTGCCAGCAGTCTAAGCGGGGGCAAAGAGACCCAGTACTTC.

This clonotype was observed at least ten times. This chain connects TRBV4-3 to TRBJ1-1; TRBD1 aligns across 7 bases. Germline V CDR1 and CDR2: LGHNA, YSLEER. Trimming cost V 4 bases and J 4 bases; bases outside gene matches: 12. The CDR3 spans 16 residues. CDR3 loop: CASSPRGFSFSTEAFF. The CDR3 region has the DNA TGCGCCAGCAGCCCCAGGGGGTTTTCTTTTAGCACTGAAGCTTTCTTT.

The chain is built from TRBV11-3 and TRBJ2-2; the match to TRBD1 covers 7 bases. V was clipped by 5 bases and J by 8 bases; unmatched bases: 11. CDR1 SGHNT and CDR2 YENEEA come from the germline V gene. This CDR3 spans 15 amino acids. This CDR3 reads CASSPAGQGDGELFF. The CDR3 DNA sequence: TGTGCCAGCAGCCCGGCAGGGCAGGGGGATGGGGAGCTGTTTTTT.

In this sample, this clonotype turned up a few times. The CDR3 DNA sequence: TGTGCCAGCAGCTATACAGGGGTTAATCAGCCCCAGCATTTT. Encoded protein: CASSYTGVNQPQHF. The chain couples TRBV5-5 to TRBJ1-5, with 7 bases that match TRBD1. There are 14 residues in the CDR3. Germline CDR1 SGHKS, CDR2 YYEKEE (reference sequence). Trimming took 3 bases from V and 4 from J; bases not matched to a gene: 4.

This clonotype was counted at least ten times. This rearrangement joins TRBV7-6 to TRBJ2-1; possibly TRBD1 for D (6 bases). V lost 7 bases and J lost 1, with 17 bases in between. From germline, CDR1 is SGHVS and CDR2 FNYEAQ. The CDR3 totals 16 residues. This CDR3 reads CASTQQGYASYNEQFF. The CDR3, as DNA: TGTGCCAGCACCCAACAGGGCTATGCTTCCTACAATGAGCAGTTCTTC.

This chain joins TRBV4-3 and TRBJ2-1; D uncertain. The CDR3 totals 16 residues. Germline V gene sequence: CDR1 LGHNA, CDR2 YSLEER. V lost 0 bases and J lost 5, with 14 bases in between. The CDR3 sequence is CASSQDPLRPNNEQFF. In nucleotides, the CDR3 is TGCGCCAGCAGCCAAGATCCTCTCCGGCCGAACAATGAGCAGTTCTTC.

This sequence joins TRBV4-3 and TRBJ2-1; tentatively, D is TRBD2 (5 bases). Trimming stripped 4 bases from V and 5 bases from J, with 9 bases between. The CDR3 sequence is 13 residues long. Germline loops: CDR1 LGHNA, CDR2 YSLEER. Written as DNA, the CDR3 is TGCGCCAGCAGCCTCGGGATGGACAATGAGCAGTTCTTC. It codes for CASSLGMDNEQFF.

A few counts support this clonotype. The chain combines TRBV7-2 with TRBJ2-1; 7 positions agree with TRBD1. Germline CDR1 and CDR2: SGHTA and FQGNSA. After removal of 1 base from V and 16 bases from J, the junction contained 19 bases not matched to a gene. This CDR3 is built from 16 residues. The CDR3 bases are TGTGCCAGCAGCTTAGTAGGGGGCTCCCTCCAATCTTGGCGCTTCTTC. It encodes CASSLVGGSLQSWRFF.

This clonotype is judged medium-sized (0.01 to 0.1%). The chain employs TRBV5-1 and TRBJ2-7; D is unclear. The CDR3 contains 14 residues. Germline V gene data show CDR1 as SGHRS and CDR2 as YFSETQ. Between the trimmed V and J ends, which lost 1 base and 3 bases, there was a span of 11 bases. The CDR3 is CASSLPSSGYEQYF. In nucleotides, the CDR3 is TGCGCCAGCAGCTTGCCCTCGTCCGGCTACGAGCAGTACTTC.

This clonotype has more than one count but fewer than ten. The chain is built from TRBV20-1 and TRBJ1-1; D is undetermined. Looked up from germline, CDR1 is DFQATT and CDR2 is SNEGSKA (reference sequence). The V end was cut by 5 bases, the J end by 3 bases, with 19 bases between. The CDR3 is made up of 15 amino acids. CDR3 nucleotides: TGCAGTGCTTTAGACGCGGCACTCTGGGACACTGAAGCTTTCTTT. It is translated as CSALDAALWDTEAFF.

This chain connects TRBV6-1 to TRBJ2-5; D not certain. The germline gives CDR1 MNHNS, CDR2 SASEGT. The V end lost 2 bases, the J end lost 7 bases, and 14 bases lay between the germline ends. The CDR3 extends over 14 amino acids. The CDR3: CASSEKGATGTQYF. The CDR3 nucleotides read TGTGCCAGCAGTGAAAAGGGTGCGACGGGGACCCAGTACTTC.

The chain is built from TRBV3-1 and TRBJ2-7; D is possibly TRBD1 or TRBD2 (5 bases each). V shed 0 bases and J shed 7 bases, with 7 bases lying between them. CDR1 and CDR2 from the germline V gene are LGHDT and YNNKEL (reference sequence). The CDR3 has 12 residues. The CDR3 region has the DNA TGTGCCAGCAGCCAAGAGGGACGGGAGCAGTACTTC. Encoded protein: CASSQEGREQYF.

Only a few counts were recorded for this clonotype. CDR3 sequence reads: CATSETTGEVTGELFF. The CDR3 DNA reads as TGTGCCACCAGTGAAACGACAGGGGAGGTGACCGGGGAGCTGTTTTTT. The chain recombines TRBV24-1 with TRBJ2-2; 8 nucleotides match TRBD1. The CDR3 contains 16 residues. The V segment lost 4 bases and the J segment 5 bases; nucleotides outside the gene matches: 8. Germline-derived CDR1 and CDR2 are KGHDR and SFDVKD.

The V call is TRBV7-2, the J call TRBJ1-5; TRBD1 matches 8 bases. Germline V gene data show CDR1 as SGHTA and CDR2 as FQGNSA. The CDR3 extends over 16 amino acids. The ends lost 4 bases at V and 2 bases at J; junction bases unmatched: 7. CDR3: CASSSRTGQGNQPQHF. CDR3 nucleotides: TGTGCCAGCAGCTCCCGGACAGGGCAAGGCAATCAGCCCCAGCATTTT. Complete variable domain (other parts from reference TRBV7-2 and TRBJ1-5): GAGVSQSPSNKVTEKGKDVELRCDPISGHTALYWYRQSLGQGLEFLIYFQGNSAPDKSGLPSDRFSAERTGGSVSTLTIQRTQQEDSAVYLCASSSRTGQGNQPQHFGDGTRLSIL.

This clonotype was counted a few times. V is TRBV6-5 and J is TRBJ2-7; D unclear. Trimming took off 0 bases at V and 2 bases at J, with 11 bases between the two ends. This CDR3 contains 15 residues. Looked up from germline, CDR1 is MNHEY and CDR2 is SVGAGI. CDR3 nucleotides: TGTGCCAGCAGTTACTCGTTCAACGGAGCCTACGAGCAGTACTTC. Amino acid sequence: CASSYSFNGAYEQYF.

This clonotype was recorded many times. The rearrangement uses TRBV27 and TRBJ1-6; possible D gene TRBD1, 5 bases. The V gene's germline CDR1 is MNHEY and CDR2 SMNVEV (reference sequence). Trimming left V 0 bases short and J 4 bases short, with 10 bases between. CDR3 length equals 16 residues. In DNA form, the CDR3 reads TGTGCCAGCAGTTTATCCCCAGGGTGGTATAATTCACCCCTCCACTTT. Translation gives CASSLSPGWYNSPLHF.

The chain uses TRBV18 and TRBJ1-2; 7 bases match TRBD1. Per the germline V gene, CDR1 is KGHSH and CDR2 is LQKENI. The CDR3 has 17 amino acids. Trimming at V came to 3 bases and at J to 0 bases, leaving 10 bases not matched to a gene. The CDR3 loop reads CASSPLQGTQANYGYTF. CDR3 nucleotide sequence: TGTGCCAGCTCACCGCTACAGGGGACCCAAGCTAACTATGGCTACACCTTC.

The chain couples TRBV20-1 to TRBJ2-1; D possibly uses TRBD1 or TRBD2 (6 bases each). The CDR3 loop spans 11 amino acids. The germline CDR1 and CDR2 sequences are DFQATT and SNEGSKA (reference sequence). Trimming pared 5 bases from V and 7 bases from J, leaving 9 bases between. CDR3 sequence reads: CSAGGGNEQFF. CDR3 bases: TGCAGTGCTGGAGGGGGAAATGAGCAGTTCTTC.